This TCR beta chain originates from a study of cytotoxic CD8 clonotypes in ibrutinib-treated CLL. Study details: The response samples were taken once patients had been treated for a median of around eleven months, range 6 to 36.

Assay: immunoSEQ multiplex PCR; the TCRdb copy retains only in-frame clones and omits some. The data show approximately 84,000 clones, 75% to 85% seen once. General study points: Age-matched healthy donor levels were exceeded by baseline clonality, which tracked circulating CD8+ T-cell counts.

The CDR3 has 15 residues. V was pared by 4 bases and J by 5 bases, with 18 bases between. CDR1 SGHRS and CDR2 YFSETQ come from the germline V gene. As regards this clone: The antigen is undetermined.

The TCR comes from a human donor with chronic lymphocytic leukemia. Sequences were derived from PBMCs, sampled after 12 months of ibrutinib treatment. This chain uses TRBV5-1 with TRBJ1-1; the D gene is possibly TRBD1 (6 bases). CDR3 amino acids: CASSRGHGVGTEAFF. The CDR3 DNA follows: TGCGCCAGCAGCCGGGGACATGGGGTCGGGACTGAAGCTTTCTTT.